A single count supports the clone carrying this TCR beta chain. This table comes from immunoSEQ multiplex PCR, and its TCRdb copy is limited to in-frame clones, with some not included. The data contain about 380,000 clones, more than 70% of them singletons. Germline CDR1 and CDR2: SNHLY and FYNNEI. The CDR3 consists of 11 residues. The V end lost 4 bases, the J end lost 10 bases, and 11 bases lay between the germline ends. The record originates from a study of blood T cell repertoires in COVID-19. This sequence was found in a man aged 25-45 years who had recovered from COVID-19. The chain joins TRBV2 to TRBJ2-7; D might be TRBD2 (6 bases). The sequenced sample was PBMCs or T cells enriched from blood (not recorded which). The CDR3 DNA sequence: TGTGCCAGCAGTGTTGGGGGGAAACAGTACTTC. Its protein is CASSVGGKQYF.